These 22 T cell receptor beta chains were sequenced from one sample in a study of CD8+ T cells in alopecia areata. Documented treatment: oral pan-JAK inhibitor, 5-10 mg twice daily. RNA was isolated and reverse transcribed to cDNA, the sequencing template. Method: immunoSEQ multiplex PCR; TCRdb's copy keeps in-frame clones and lacks some. The sample has some 150,000 clones, around 87% seen once; the top ten hold about 13%. The sample was CD8+ T cells sorted from blood, taken at week 4, from a patient treated with tofacitinib. Receptors originate from a human donor with alopecia areata.

V usage is TRBV2 and J usage is TRBJ1-4; D is undetermined. The CDR3 contains 14 residues. Trimming removed 6 bases from V and 8 bases from J, with 16 bases in between. Germline loops: CDR1 SNHLY, CDR2 FYNNEI. CDR3 sequence reads: CASRDTWDSEKLFF. The CDR3 DNA sequence: TGTGCCAGCAGAGACACCTGGGATTCGGAAAAACTGTTTTTT.

J is TRBJ2-7 and V is TRBV4-1; D call uncertain. The CDR3 is made up of 15 amino acids. V was trimmed by 2 bases and J by 1 base, leaving 12 bases between them. Germline V lookup: CDR1 MGHRA, CDR2 YSYEKL. Written as DNA, the CDR3 is TGCGCCAGCAGCCAATTAGGCTTTAATTCCTACGAGCAGTACTTC. Translating gives CASSQLGFNSYEQYF.

V and J are TRBV5-1 and TRBJ2-1, with D uncertain. The germline gives CDR1 SGHRS, CDR2 YFSETQ. CDR3 length equals 11 residues. Trimming removed 3 bases at V and 8 bases at J, with 6 bases between. This chain's CDR3 is CASSSQYEQFF. The CDR3 nucleotides are TGCGCCAGCAGCTCGCAGTATGAGCAGTTCTTC.

This chain links TRBV7-9 with TRBJ2-7; 7 bases match TRBD2. The trim removed 3 bases at V and 0 bases at J, leaving 5 bases unmatched. The germline V gene encodes CDR1 SEHNR and CDR2 FQNEAQ (reference sequence). This CDR3 comprises 15 residues. The CDR3 DNA sequence: TGTGCCAGCAGCTTCGGCGGGAGAAGCTCCTACGAGCAGTACTTC. It encodes CASSFGGRSSYEQYF.

This clone was observed a few times. This chain joins TRBV29-1 and TRBJ2-5; 11 positions agree with TRBD1. TRBJ2-7 matches the DNA end more closely, so the J call is doubtful. In germline, CDR1 is SQVTM, CDR2 ANQGSEA. This CDR3 has 14 amino acids. This CDR3 reads CSVEWTGGSDEQYF. As DNA, the CDR3 is TGCAGCGTTGAATGGACAGGGGGCTCGGACGAGCAGTACTTC.

The chain is built from TRBV4-1 and TRBJ2-1; D is unclear. The V gene lost 4 bases and the J gene lost 4 bases, with 11 bases spanning the gap. CDR1 and CDR2 (germline): MGHRA, YSYEKL. The CDR3 totals 14 residues. The CDR3 loop is CASSPPRSYNEQFF. The DNA for the CDR3 is TGCGCCAGCAGCCCACCCCGTTCGTACAATGAGCAGTTCTTC.

This clone appeared a single time. The rearrangement joins TRBV7-2 to TRBJ2-7; unclear D gene. V shed 3 bases and J shed 2 bases, with 8 bases lying between them. This CDR3 region has 13 residues. Germline V CDR1 and CDR2: SGHTA, FQGNSA. The CDR3 spells CASSLGVAYEQYF. The CDR3 nucleotides read TGTGCCAGCAGCTTGGGCGTCGCCTACGAGCAGTACTTC.

This clone was recorded only once. The rearrangement joins TRBV25-1 to TRBJ2-7; no firm D call. This CDR3 region has 16 residues. V was pared by 4 bases and J by 2 bases, with 18 bases between. Germline V lookup: CDR1 MGHDK, CDR2 SYGVNS. CDR3 bases: TGTGCCAGCAGTGGATGGACGGAGCAAATTACCTACGAGCAGTACTTC. It encodes CASSGWTEQITYEQYF.

This clone was observed once. This chain connects TRBV4-1 to TRBJ2-1; D ambiguous. Germline V CDR1 and CDR2: MGHRA, YSYEKL. CDR3 length: 13 amino acids. Between the trimmed V and J ends, which lost 3 bases and 9 bases, there was a span of 12 bases. Here the CDR3 reads CASSQSGTFEQFF. The CDR3 bases are TGCGCCAGCAGCCAGTCCGGCACTTTTGAGCAGTTCTTC.

The gene calls are TRBV29-1 and TRBJ2-7, with D possibly matching TRBD1 (7 bases). The CDR3 sequence is 15 residues long. The germline V and J ends were trimmed by 0 bases and 6 bases, with 18 bases remaining between them. CDR1 SQVTM and CDR2 ANQGSEA come from the germline V gene. CDR3 nucleotide sequence: TGCAGCGTTGAAGATAATCGTCAGGGGGGCGGCGAGCAGTACTTC. It yields the protein CSVEDNRQGGGEQYF.

The CDR3 DNA follows: TGTGCCAATCTATTGACAGGTGGGAGCAATGAGCAGTTCTTC. Translation gives CANLLTGGSNEQFF. The genes are TRBV2 and TRBJ2-1, with a weak D call TRBD1 (6 bases). This CDR3 contains 14 residues. CDR1 and CDR2 (germline): SNHLY, FYNNEI. Trimming removed 10 bases at V and 6 bases at J, with 19 bases between.

The V and J genes are TRBV29-1 and TRBJ2-3; D not resolved. V was clipped by 0 bases and J by 1 base, with 20 bases between them. CDR1 is SQVTM and CDR2 is ANQGSEA in the germline V gene. The CDR3 has 18 amino acids. The CDR3 DNA reads TGCAGCGTTGAAGATCCTTACTTTGGACGGGTGGGCACAGATACGCAGTATTTT. Protein: CSVEDPYFGRVGTDTQYF.

This rearrangement joins TRBV27 to TRBJ2-7; TRBD2 aligns across 7 bases. V was clipped by 6 bases and J by 3 bases; unmatched bases: 5. CDR1 is MNHEY and CDR2 is SMNVEV in the germline V gene (reference sequence). This CDR3 comprises 13 residues. The CDR3 nucleotides read TGTGCCAGCAGCCCGACTAGCCGCTACGAGCAGTACTTC. The encoded protein is CASSPTSRYEQYF.

The CDR3 sequence: CASSTPERHYEQYF. CDR3 DNA sequence: TGTGCCAGCAGCACCCCGGAGCGCCATTACGAGCAGTACTTC. The chain employs TRBV7-9 and TRBJ2-7; no clear D gene. Per the germline V gene, CDR1 is SEHNR and CDR2 is FQNEAQ (reference sequence). Trimming removed 5 bases from V and 4 bases from J, with 15 bases in between. The CDR3 totals 14 residues.

J is TRBJ2-3 and V is TRBV7-9; weak D call: TRBD1 (6 bases). The germline V and J ends were trimmed by 5 bases and 2 bases, with 17 bases remaining between them. This CDR3 is 16 amino acids long. CDR1 SEHNR and CDR2 FQNEAQ come from the germline V gene (reference sequence). The CDR3 is CASSPPQGADTDTQYF. The CDR3 bases are TGTGCCAGCAGCCCTCCACAGGGAGCCGACACAGATACGCAGTATTTT.

This clone was recorded a few times. This chain uses TRBV29-1 with TRBJ2-3; 11 bases align to TRBD2. This CDR3 region has 15 residues. The J segment lost 12 bases and the V segment lost 1 base, leaving 12 bases of the junction unmatched. The germline V gene encodes CDR1 SQVTM and CDR2 ANQGSEA. The CDR3 coding sequence is TGCAGCGTTGAAGGACTAGCGGGGAACATTAATGTCCAGTATTTT. Protein product: CSVEGLAGNINVQYF.

The table lists this clone with a count of one. The CDR3 is CATQQGYEQYF. As DNA, the CDR3 is TGTGCCACCCAACAGGGGTACGAGCAGTACTTC. The chain is built from TRBV10-3 and TRBJ2-7; 7 bases map to TRBD1. CDR3 size: 11 residues. The ends lost 10 bases at V and 4 bases at J; junction bases unmatched: 4. Per the germline V gene, CDR1 is ENHRY and CDR2 is SYGVKD.

This chain connects TRBV29-1 to TRBJ1-2, with TRBD1 matching 10 bases. Germline trimming cut 7 bases from V and 0 bases from J; bases unmatched to any gene: 2. This CDR3 spans 13 amino acids. Looked up from germline, CDR1 is SQVTM and CDR2 is ANQGSEA. For the CDR3, the DNA is TGCAGCGCCGGGACAGGGGCTAACTATGGCTACACCTTC. It yields the protein CSAGTGANYGYTF.

The chain is built from TRBV28 and TRBJ2-7; D might be TRBD1 or TRBD2, each matching 5 bases. There are 15 residues in the CDR3. Germline V gene data show CDR1 as MDHEN and CDR2 as SYDVKM. Trimming cost V 5 bases and J 4 bases, with 18 bases left between them. CDR3 nucleotide sequence: TGTGCCAGCAGTCTTTCTGACAGCGGATCATACGAGCAGTACTTC. It codes for CASSLSDSGSYEQYF.

The J gene is TRBJ2-7, the V gene TRBV4-1; maybe TRBD1 (6 bases). Germline V CDR1 and CDR2: MGHRA, YSYEKL. CDR3 length: 16 amino acids. V lost 0 bases and J lost 2, with 14 bases in between. The CDR3 protein is CASSQDLRGITYEQYF. CDR3 bases: TGCGCCAGCAGCCAAGATCTAAGGGGGATCACCTACGAGCAGTACTTC.

The chain couples TRBV29-1 to TRBJ2-7, with D unresolved. This CDR3 spans 13 amino acids. The germline V gene has CDR1 SQVTM and CDR2 ANQGSEA. The V and J ends lost 6 bases and 0 bases respectively, with 12 bases between them. Here the CDR3 reads CSVAAPSSYEQYF. In DNA form, the CDR3 reads TGCAGCGTAGCCGCGCCTAGCTCCTACGAGCAGTACTTC.

This chain uses TRBV4-1 with TRBJ1-2, with TRBD1 identical over 8 bases. The V gene's germline CDR1 is MGHRA and CDR2 YSYEKL. J was trimmed by 8 bases and V by 0 bases; bases with no gene match: 5. This CDR3 region has 14 residues. CDR3 amino acids: CASSQDGQGRGYTF. CDR3 DNA: TGCGCCAGCAGCCAAGATGGACAGGGTAGAGGCTACACCTTC.